This T cell receptor (beta chain) was retrieved from a study of CD8 T cells in Susac syndrome. Losses at the gene ends were 4 bases for V and 3 bases for J; bases not matched to a gene: 9. The CDR3 spans 16 residues. The V gene's germline CDR1 is SGHDN and CDR2 FVKESK. Purification of the CD8+ and CD4+ T cells relied on negative isolation, and TEMRA cells underwent FACS enrichment. RNA totalling about 0.45 to 1 ug underwent reverse transcription with random hexamers. Amplification of TCR beta CDR3 was carried out by immunoSEQ multiplex PCR, which covered 54 Vbeta and 13 Jbeta segments. In TCRdb, the immunoSEQ multiplex PCR reads were re-called with MiXCR into one record per CDR3 protein. Altogether 180,000 or so distinct CDR3 sequences are present, about 95% being singletons, with the ten largest covering 0.093%.

The rearrangement joins TRBV14 to TRBJ2-5; TRBD2 matches at 9 bases. The sequence came from a human donor with multiple sclerosis. The source material was CD4+ T cells from PBMCs. CDR3 residues: CASSRLRPSGKETQYF. CDR3 nucleotide sequence: TGTGCCAGCAGCCGCCTACGGCCTAGCGGGAAAGAGACCCAGTACTTC.